This T cell receptor (beta chain) was sequenced for a study of blood T cell repertoires in COVID-19. Study background: The origin of the acute and convalescent COVID-19 samples was the United States, Italy and Spain. T cells, B-cell-depleted T cells, or PBMCs supplied cDNA or gDNA.

The germline gives CDR1 SGHAT, CDR2 FQNNGV. The length of the CDR3 is 15 residues. Trimming took off 1 base at V and 0 bases at J, with 8 bases between the two ends. Participants had their cohort set by participant-reported clinical history. Sequencing used immunoSEQ multiplex PCR; TCRdb keeps in-frame clones, though not all of them. This sample carries approximately 290,000 clones, 80% to 90% of them seen once, and the ten largest clones take roughly 4%. The sample comprised PBMCs or T cells enriched from blood (not recorded which). The origin of this receptor is a woman aged 25 to 45 who had recovered from COVID-19. The rearrangement uses TRBV11-2 and TRBJ2-3, with D uncertain. The CDR3 DNA is TGTGCCAGCAGCTTAGTAAGCAAGAGCACAGATACGCAGTATTTT. Its translation: CASSLVSKSTDTQYF. Together with reference TRBV11-2 and TRBJ2-3, the CDR3 gives the full variable domain: EAGVAQSPRYKIIEKRQSVAFWCNPISGHATLYWYQQILGQGPKLLIQFQNNGVVDDSQLPKDRFSAERLKGVDSTLKIQPAKLEDSAVYLCASSLVSKSTDTQYFGPGTRLTVL.